Following are 22 T cell receptor beta chains from one sample sequenced in a study of Ad26.COV2.S vaccination and SARS-CoV-2 variants. Here immunoSEQ multiplex PCR was the method, and the copy in TCRdb shows in-frame clones only, minus some. The sample includes 300,000 to 450,000 clones, 92% of them seen just once. Specimen: peripheral blood, collected after recovery from COVID-19. These receptors all come from a human donor who had recovered from COVID-19.

The genes are TRBV5-1 and TRBJ2-2, with a possible D match to TRBD2 (6 bases). V gave up 4 bases and J gave up 1 base, with 14 bases separating them. This CDR3 spans 16 amino acids. Germline lookup yields CDR1 SGHRS and CDR2 YFSETQ. The CDR3 coding sequence is TGCGCCAGCAGCGTTCCGGGACTGAGGAACACCGGGGAGCTGTTTTTT. Translation: CASSVPGLRNTGELFF. The full variable domain, its missing parts supplied by reference TRBV5-1 and TRBJ2-2, is KAGVTQTPRYLIKTRGQQVTLSCSPISGHRSVSWYQQTPGQGLQFLFEYFSETQRNKGNFPGRFSGRQFSNSRSEMNVSTLELGDSALYLCASSVPGLRNTGELFFGEGSRLTVL.

The V and J genes are TRBV11-3 and TRBJ2-6; D is ambiguous. In germline, CDR1 is SGHNT, CDR2 YENEEA. The CDR3 spans 15 residues. Trimming removed 3 bases at V and 0 bases at J, with 6 bases between. CDR3 coding DNA: TGTGCCAGCAGCTTCTCCGGCTCTGGGGCCAACGTCCTGACTTTC. Encoded protein: CASSFSGSGANVLTF.

The rearrangement links TRBV11-2 to TRBJ2-3; D is tentatively TRBD1 or TRBD2 (6 bases each). Germline V CDR1 and CDR2: SGHAT, FQNNGV. The CDR3 runs to 16 residues. The V and J ends lost 5 bases and 2 bases respectively, with 17 bases between them. The CDR3 sequence is CASSPRGVGVTDTQYF. CDR3 bases: TGTGCCAGCAGCCCGAGGGGGGTTGGGGTCACAGATACGCAGTATTTT. Full variable domain (rest looked up from reference TRBV11-2 and TRBJ2-3): EAGVAQSPRYKIIEKRQSVAFWCNPISGHATLYWYQQILGQGPKLLIQFQNNGVVDDSQLPKDRFSAERLKGVDSTLKIQPAKLEDSAVYLCASSPRGVGVTDTQYFGPGTRLTVL.

This rearrangement joins TRBV18 to TRBJ1-2; 9 bases line up with TRBD1. V was clipped by 1 base and J by 4 bases; unmatched bases: 13. Germline CDR1 is KGHSH and CDR2 is LQKENI. CDR3 size: 18 residues. The chain's CDR3 is CASSPRTGGASRSYGYTF. CDR3 sequence (DNA): TGTGCCAGCTCACCACGTACAGGGGGCGCTTCCCGATCCTATGGCTACACCTTC.

This chain joins TRBV9 and TRBJ2-5, with a possible D match to TRBD2 (5 bases). This CDR3 contains 13 residues. Germline-derived CDR1 and CDR2 are SGDLS and YYNGEE. Trimming stripped 2 bases from V and 4 bases from J, with 9 bases between. The CDR3 region has the DNA TGTGCCAGCAGCGTCAGCGGTCCAGAGACCCAGTACTTC. It encodes CASSVSGPETQYF.

This clone was found once. The chain joins TRBV3-1 (or the pseudogene TRBV3-2) to TRBJ1-1, with TRBD1 matching 7 bases. The CDR3 has 15 amino acids. Germline V gene data show CDR1 as LGHDT and CDR2 as YNNKEL (reference sequence). The junction had 9 bases not matched to a gene; V was cut back by 7 bases and J by 1 base. This CDR3 reads CASTVTGSGNTEAFF. The CDR3 DNA is TGTGCCAGCACTGTGACAGGGAGCGGGAACACTGAAGCTTTCTTT.

Here the CDR3 DNA reads TGCGCCAGCAGCCAGCCCAGGGAACGGGATACGCAGTATTTT. Encoded protein: CASSQPRERDTQYF. The rearrangement uses TRBV4-1 and TRBJ2-3; D possibly corresponds to TRBD1 (5 bases). Trimming cost V 3 bases and J 6 bases, with 13 bases left between them. Germline CDR1 is MGHRA and CDR2 is YSYEKL. The CDR3 contains 14 residues.

As DNA, the CDR3 is TGTGCCAGCAGTTTTGGTGGGACCAATCAGCCCCAGCATTTT. This gives the protein CASSFGGTNQPQHF. The V and J genes are TRBV6-5 and TRBJ1-5; tentative D call: TRBD1 (5 bases). Per the germline V gene, CDR1 is MNHEY and CDR2 is SVGAGI. V was cut by 4 bases and J by 3 bases, with 10 bases left in between. This CDR3 is built from 14 residues.

The chain carries TRBV6-5 and TRBJ2-5; perhaps D is TRBD1 or TRBD2 (5 bases each). Trimming cost V 0 bases and J 5 bases, with 7 bases left between them. CDR3 size: 13 residues. Germline assignment: CDR1 MNHEY and CDR2 SVGAGI. CDR3 protein: CASSYSWGETQYF. Written as DNA, the CDR3 is TGTGCCAGCAGTTACTCATGGGGGGAGACCCAGTACTTC.

The V and J genes are TRBV29-1 and TRBJ2-2, with D uncertain. Between the trimmed V and J ends, which lost 7 bases and 2 bases, there was a span of 11 bases. Germline lookup yields CDR1 SQVTM and CDR2 ANQGSEA. CDR3 length: 13 amino acids. In DNA form, the CDR3 reads TGCAGCGCCGACGCGGAAAACACCGGGGAGCTGTTTTTT. Residues: CSADAENTGELFF.

The V call is TRBV6-5, the J call TRBJ1-5; the D is unclear. The CDR3 runs 13 residues. Germline assignment: CDR1 MNHEY and CDR2 SVGAGI. V was clipped by 8 bases and J by 6 bases, with 14 bases between them. CDR3 loop: CASLSTGIQPQHF. The CDR3 DNA reads as TGTGCCAGCCTTTCGACGGGGATTCAGCCCCAGCATTTT.

This chain connects TRBV5-1 to TRBJ2-2; a weak D match, TRBD1 (5 bases). Germline CDR1 and CDR2: SGHRS and YFSETQ. The CDR3 length is 15 residues. V gave up 1 base and J gave up 2 bases, with 9 bases separating them. The CDR3 sequence: CASSLPQGNTGELFF. DNA of the CDR3: TGCGCCAGCAGCTTGCCGCAGGGTAACACCGGGGAGCTGTTTTTT.

The chain is built from TRBV6-5 and TRBJ1-6; TRBD1 agrees at 9 bases. The ends lost 4 bases at V and 6 bases at J; junction bases unmatched: 4. CDR1 is MNHEY, CDR2 SVGAGI, per germline. The CDR3 runs 15 residues. The CDR3, as DNA: TGTGCCAGCAGTTCCCGGGACAGGGCTAATTCACCCCTCCACTTT. Protein sequence: CASSSRDRANSPLHF.

The V and J genes are TRBV9 and TRBJ2-1; TRBD2 aligns across 7 bases. CDR1 is SGDLS and CDR2 is YYNGEE in the germline V gene. J was trimmed by 4 bases and V by 4 bases; bases with no gene match: 11. The CDR3 is 16 amino acids. The CDR3 spells CASSRSRAGQYNEQFF. In nucleotides, the CDR3 is TGTGCCAGCAGCCGTTCAAGAGCGGGGCAGTACAATGAGCAGTTCTTC.

The chain couples TRBV9 to TRBJ1-4; tentatively, D is TRBD1 (5 bases). CDR3 length: 16 residues. Trimming cost V 3 bases and J 0 bases, with 12 bases left between them. Germline lookup yields CDR1 SGDLS and CDR2 YYNGEE. CDR3 nucleotide sequence: TGTGCCAGCAGCGCCCCCCCGACAGCAACTAATGAAAAACTGTTTTTT. Its translation: CASSAPPTATNEKLFF. The whole variable domain, filled in from reference TRBV9 and TRBJ1-4, reads DSGVTQTPKHLITATGQRVTLRCSPRSGDLSVYWYQQSLDQGLQFLIQYYNGEERAKGNILERFSAQQFPDLHSELNLSSLELGDSALYFCASSAPPTATNEKLFFGSGTQLSVL.

This rearrangement joins TRBV2 to TRBJ2-1; 7 bases match TRBD2. V was pared by 7 bases and J by 6 bases, with 0 bases of the junction left unmatched. This CDR3 contains 11 residues. Germline V CDR1 and CDR2: SNHLY, FYNNEI. The CDR3 spells CASKRGNEQFF. The CDR3 bases are TGTGCCAGCAAGCGGGGCAATGAGCAGTTCTTC. Looking up the rest from reference TRBV2 and TRBJ2-1 gives the full variable domain: EPEVTQTPSHQVTQMGQEVILRCVPISNHLYFYWYRQILGQKVEFLVSFYNNEISEKSEIFDDQFSVERPDGSNFTLKIRSTKLEDSAMYFCASKRGNEQFFGPGTRLTVL.

The chain has TRBV9 and TRBJ1-1, with D possibly being TRBD1 (5 bases). The ends were cut back, 0 bases at V and 2 bases at J, with 8 bases in the middle. The CDR3 is 14 amino acids. Germline CDR1 reads SGDLS; CDR2 reads YYNGEE. The CDR3 is CASSVVTGNTEAFF. The CDR3 DNA is TGTGCCAGCAGCGTAGTAACAGGAAACACTGAAGCTTTCTTT.

The V call is TRBV19, the J call TRBJ2-1; D not resolved. V gave up 4 bases and J gave up 10 bases, with 11 bases separating them. The germline CDR1 and CDR2 sequences are LNHDA and SQIVND (reference sequence). The CDR3 is 12 amino acids. The CDR3 reads CASSRRSTEQFF. CDR3 nucleotides: TGTGCCAGTAGTAGGCGGTCAACCGAGCAGTTCTTC.

The chain joins TRBV5-1 to TRBJ2-5; D ambiguous. This CDR3 comprises 12 residues. V was trimmed by 3 bases and J by 0 bases, leaving 3 bases between them. Germline values: CDR1 SGHRS, CDR2 YFSETQ. The DNA of the CDR3 is TGCGCCAGCAGCTGGGACCAAGAGACCCAGTACTTC. Amino acids: CASSWDQETQYF.

The chain uses TRBV19 and TRBJ1-5, with 10 positions matching TRBD1. This CDR3 spans 16 amino acids. J gave up 1 base and V 3 bases, and 3 bases lay outside the gene matches. Germline V gene sequence: CDR1 LNHDA, CDR2 SQIVND (reference sequence). The CDR3 bases are TGTGCCAGTAGTATGGAGGACAGGGGGAGCAATCAGCCCCAGCATTTT. Translating gives CASSMEDRGSNQPQHF.

The genes are TRBV9 and TRBJ1-2; 9 bases align to TRBD1. This CDR3 contains 16 residues. J was trimmed by 5 bases and V by 4 bases; bases with no gene match: 12. The germline gives CDR1 SGDLS, CDR2 YYNGEE. The CDR3 sequence: CASSPVLQGQGYGYTF. The CDR3 DNA reads as TGTGCCAGCAGCCCCGTACTACAGGGACAGGGTTATGGCTACACCTTC.

This clone appeared once. The chain links TRBV12-5 to TRBJ2-7; D is unclear. V lost 7 bases to trimming and J lost 5 bases, with 9 bases between them. This CDR3 has 11 amino acids. Germline V lookup: CDR1 LGHNT, CDR2 FRNRAP. In DNA form, the CDR3 reads TGTGCTAGTGTGGGAACGAACGAGCAGTACTTC. Protein sequence: CASVGTNEQYF. Filled out from reference TRBV12-5 and TRBJ2-7, the complete variable domain reads DARVTQTPRHKVTEMGQEVTMRCQPILGHNTVFWYRQTMMQGLELLAYFRNRAPLDDSGMPKDRFSAEMPDATLATLKIQPSEPRDSAVYFCASVGTNEQYFGPGTRLTVT.